This record concerns one T cell receptor (beta chain) sequence. What it binds is not known. The data stem from a study of memory CD4+ T cells and cytomegalovirus serostatus. Study-level points and caveats: Median bootstrapped AUC for CMV status was approximately 0.95 originally, around 0.91 US-trained. Each of 65 to 75 CMV-associated TCRbeta sequences occurred in one to five individuals.

The sort gate was single viable CD3+CD4+CD8-CD45RO+ cells for memory CD4+ T cells. Donors' CMV status reflects serum IgG against pp150, pp28, p38, p52. The CDR3 totals 16 residues. V was pared by 3 bases and J by 1 base, with 8 bases of the junction left unmatched. The V gene's germline CDR1 is SGHAT and CDR2 FQDESV (reference sequence). Under the authors' procedure: After removing out-of-frame reads, around 2,000,000 distinct TCRbeta sequences remained. The protocol was immunoSEQ multiplex PCR, while the TCRdb copy is restricted to in-frame clones and leaves out a portion. V, J and clone size derive from that table, while D and trimming were established from the DNA sequence. The table has about 56,000 clones, more than 75% seen once.

The TCR sequence derives from an adult in good health and CMV-seronegative. Sample: memory CD4+ T cells from blood. The genes are TRBV11-1 and TRBJ2-7; 8 bases match TRBD1. CDR3 DNA: TGTGCCAGCAGCTTGGGTCGCACAGGGGGGTCCTACGAGCAGTACTTC. As protein: CASSLGRTGGSYEQYF.